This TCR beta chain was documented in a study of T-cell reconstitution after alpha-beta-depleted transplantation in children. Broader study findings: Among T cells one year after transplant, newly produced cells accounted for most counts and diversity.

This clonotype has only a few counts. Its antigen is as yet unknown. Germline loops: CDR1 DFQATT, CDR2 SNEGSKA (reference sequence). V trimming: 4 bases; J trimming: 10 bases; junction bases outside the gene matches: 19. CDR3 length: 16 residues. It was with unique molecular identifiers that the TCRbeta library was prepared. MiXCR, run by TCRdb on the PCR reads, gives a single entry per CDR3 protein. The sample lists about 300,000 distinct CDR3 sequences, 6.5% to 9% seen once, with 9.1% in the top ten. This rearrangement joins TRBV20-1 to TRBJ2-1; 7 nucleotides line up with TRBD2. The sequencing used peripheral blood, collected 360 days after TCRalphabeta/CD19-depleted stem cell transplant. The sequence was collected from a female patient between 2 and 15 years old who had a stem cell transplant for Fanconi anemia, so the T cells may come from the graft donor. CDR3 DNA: TGCAGTGCTACGTCAGGTGCGGGAGCGGCCAATGGGGAGCAGTTCTTC. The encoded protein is CSATSGAGAANGEQFF.